The following is a T cell receptor beta chain sequence with its context. Individuals drawn from some 25 US areas were about 18 to 100 years old. This entry belongs to a study of blood T cell repertoires in COVID-19. On the study more broadly: Sites in the United States, Italy and Spain provided acute and convalescent COVID-19 samples.

TCRdb's table, derived via immunoSEQ multiplex PCR, lists solely in-frame clones and lacks some. The sample consists of about 290,000 clones, about nine tenths of them appearing once. The CDR3 loop spans 14 amino acids. V trimming: 8 bases; J trimming: 2 bases; junction bases outside the gene matches: 4. Germline CDR1 and CDR2: SNHLY and FYNNEI. The chain couples TRBV2 to TRBJ1-5, with 9 bases aligning to TRBD1. The sequence was collected from a woman aged 35 to 49 who had recovered from COVID-19. The sequenced material came from PBMCs or T cells enriched from blood (not recorded which). The CDR3 DNA sequence: TGTGCCAGCGGGGACAGGGTTGGCAATCAGCCCCAGCATTTT. This encodes CASGDRVGNQPQHF.